This passage covers 18 T cell receptor beta chains from one sample sequenced in a study of PD-1 blockade in mismatch repair-deficient tumors. TCRdb's table, derived via immunoSEQ multiplex PCR, lists solely in-frame clones and lacks some. In the table there are around 62,000 clones, approximately 78% of which are singletons. Sequencing was performed on peripheral blood, taken 2 weeks after starting pembrolizumab. The receptors come from an adult with mismatch repair-deficient cancer.

This clone showed up just once. V and J are TRBV6-1 and TRBJ1-5, with D hard to call. Germline V gene data show CDR1 as MNHNS and CDR2 as SASEGT. This CDR3 has 13 amino acids. Deletions cut 7 bases from V and 0 bases from J, with 7 bases between. This CDR3 is CASTTSSNQPQHF. Here the CDR3 DNA reads TGTGCCAGCACCACAAGTAGCAATCAGCCCCAGCATTTT.

This chain joins TRBV5-1 and TRBJ2-7, with 10 bases that match TRBD2. Unmatched junction bases numbered 8, after V lost 4 bases and J lost 4 bases. The CDR3 loop spans 15 amino acids. Germline V gene data show CDR1 as SGHRS and CDR2 as YFSETQ. The CDR3 DNA sequence: TGCGCCAGCAGCACCGCGGTAGCGGGAGGTTACGAGCAGTACTTC. Protein product: CASSTAVAGGYEQYF.

The genes are TRBV29-1 and TRBJ1-1; TRBD1 aligns across 7 bases. Germline trimming cut 0 bases from V and 4 bases from J; bases unmatched to any gene: 5. Germline CDR1 and CDR2: SQVTM and ANQGSEA. The CDR3 extends over 14 amino acids. CDR3 DNA sequence: TGCAGCGTTGAAGAAGGTGCAGGGGGCACTGAAGCTTTCTTT. Amino acids: CSVEEGAGGTEAFF.

The chain is built from TRBV19 and TRBJ2-1; 8 bases are a match to TRBD2. This CDR3 comprises 15 residues. Trimming at V came to 6 bases and at J to 4 bases, leaving 8 bases not matched to a gene. CDR1 is LNHDA and CDR2 is SQIVND in the germline V gene (reference sequence). CDR3 DNA sequence: TGTGCCAGTAGAAAATTCGCTAGCGGGTACAATGAGCAGTTCTTC. It translates to CASRKFASGYNEQFF.

The CDR3 DNA is TGTGCCAGCAGTGAGGGGACCGGGACACGGGAGCAGTACTTC. This sequence encodes CASSEGTGTREQYF. The J gene is TRBJ2-7, the V gene TRBV2, with a possible D match to TRBD1 (6 bases). V shed 3 bases and J shed 7 bases, with 16 bases lying between them. The CDR3 spans 14 residues. Germline lookup yields CDR1 SNHLY and CDR2 FYNNEI.

The rearrangement links TRBV28 to TRBJ2-7, with TRBD2 matching over 9 bases. Germline trimming cut 5 bases from V and 0 bases from J; bases unmatched to any gene: 8. This CDR3 spans 16 amino acids. Germline V gives CDR1 MDHEN, CDR2 SYDVKM. This chain's CDR3 is CASSQKFSGGSYEQYF. DNA for the CDR3: TGTGCCAGCAGTCAAAAGTTTAGCGGGGGCTCCTACGAGCAGTACTTC.

The J gene is TRBJ2-7, the V gene TRBV6-5; D call uncertain. The CDR3 contains 15 residues. V lost 2 bases to trimming and J lost 6 bases, with 17 bases between them. CDR1 and CDR2 (germline): MNHEY, SVGAGI. The CDR3 protein is CASSYQARDPLEQYF. CDR3 DNA: TGTGCCAGCAGTTACCAAGCGAGAGACCCTCTCGAGCAGTACTTC.

The chain links TRBV12-2 to TRBJ1-2; the table's D call, TRBD1, has no DNA check behind it. TRBV12-2 is given as a pseudogene. This CDR3 contains 16 residues. CDR3 nucleotide sequence: TGTGCAAGTCGCTTGTTGGCAGGGGGCCGTCGAGTTGGCTACACCTTC. Its protein is CASRLLAGGRRVGYTF.

The chain uses TRBV4-3 and TRBJ2-1; 10 positions match TRBD2. V lost 0 bases, J lost 3 bases, and 5 bases stayed unmatched. This CDR3 is 17 amino acids long. CDR1 is LGHNA, CDR2 YSLEER, per germline. CDR3 nucleotide sequence: TGCGCCAGCAGCCAAGATCTGGCTAGCGGGAGCTACAATGAGCAGTTCTTC. It yields the protein CASSQDLASGSYNEQFF.

The genes are TRBV6-4 and TRBJ2-2; 9 bases line up with TRBD2. This CDR3 is built from 14 residues. V was clipped by 6 bases and J by 2 bases; unmatched bases: 1. Germline CDR1 MRHNA, CDR2 SNTAGT. CDR3 sequence: CASRREGNTGELFF. The CDR3 region has the DNA TGTGCCAGCAGGCGGGAGGGTAACACCGGGGAGCTGTTTTTT.

This sequence joins TRBV14 and TRBJ2-3; tentatively, D is TRBD2 (5 bases). This CDR3 contains 14 residues. Germline CDR1 SGHDN, CDR2 FVKESK. The ends were cut back, 1 base at V and 2 bases at J, with 7 bases in the middle. CDR3 bases: TGTGCCAGCAGCCAAGGGACTTACACAGATACGCAGTATTTT. It yields the protein CASSQGTYTDTQYF.

The chain couples TRBV27 to TRBJ2-2; the D is unclear. The CDR3 length is 13 residues. The ends were cut back, 6 bases at V and 5 bases at J, with 10 bases in the middle. Germline loops: CDR1 MNHEY, CDR2 SMNVEV (reference sequence). CDR3 loop: CASRTLGTGELFF. As DNA, the CDR3 is TGTGCCAGCAGGACCCTGGGTACCGGGGAGCTGTTTTTT.

This chain connects TRBV5-4 to TRBJ2-3, with 7 bases fitting TRBD1. Trimming removed 8 bases from V and 6 bases from J; junction bases left unmatched: 6. CDR1 is SGHNT, CDR2 YYREEE, per germline (reference sequence). The CDR3 runs 12 residues. CDR3 bases: TGTGCCAGTTCGACAGGGTTGGATACGCAGTATTTT. This encodes CASSTGLDTQYF.

The chain uses TRBV27 and TRBJ2-7, with 7 bases identical to TRBD1. This CDR3 is built from 14 residues. V trimming: 1 base; J trimming: 4 bases; junction bases outside the gene matches: 4. Per germline, CDR1 MNHEY and CDR2 SMNVEV (reference sequence). This chain's CDR3 is CASSLWARGYEQYF. CDR3 DNA sequence: TGTGCCAGCAGTTTATGGGCCAGGGGGTACGAGCAGTACTTC.

At least ten counts were recorded for this clone. The chain recombines TRBV27 with TRBJ2-7; a possible D gene is TRBD2 (6 bases). The length of the CDR3 is 17 residues. V lost 5 bases and J lost 0, with 20 bases in between. Germline V CDR1 and CDR2: MNHEY, SMNVEV (reference sequence). The CDR3 DNA reads as TGTGCCAGCAGTCCGAACAATCTGGGACTCAGCTCCTACGAGCAGTACTTC. Amino acids: CASSPNNLGLSSYEQYF.

For the CDR3, the DNA is TGTGCCAGCTCACCATCGGCAGCCTACGAGCAGTACTTC. It encodes CASSPSAAYEQYF. The chain recombines TRBV18 with TRBJ2-7; D unresolved. The CDR3 loop spans 13 amino acids. CDR1 is KGHSH and CDR2 is LQKENI in the germline V gene. Between the trimmed V and J ends, which lost 2 bases and 2 bases, there was a span of 7 bases. Full variable domain (remainder filled in from reference TRBV18 and TRBJ2-7): NAGVMQNPRHLVRRRGQEARLRCSPMKGHSHVYWYRQLPEEGLKFMVYLQKENIIDESGMPKERFSAEFPKEGPSILRIQQVVRGDSAAYFCASSPSAAYEQYFGPGTRLTVT.

This clone was counted a few times. The V and J genes are TRBV27 and TRBJ2-2, with D tentatively TRBD1 (6 bases). In germline, CDR1 is MNHEY, CDR2 SMNVEV (reference sequence). CDR3 length: 13 residues. The V end lost 8 bases, the J end lost 6 bases, and 13 bases lay between the germline ends. CDR3 in DNA: TGTGCCAGCCTCAAGGGGGATCCCGGGGAGCTGTTTTTT. As protein: CASLKGDPGELFF.

CDR3 sequence: CAISSGTGAYEQYF. In nucleotides, the CDR3 is TGTGCCATCAGTTCCGGGACAGGGGCCTACGAGCAGTACTTC. The chain couples TRBV10-3 to TRBJ2-7, with 10 bases identical to TRBD1. V shed 5 bases, J shed 2 bases, and the junction held 3 bases outside the gene matches. This CDR3 comprises 14 residues. Germline V CDR1 and CDR2: ENHRY, SYGVKD.